Listed here is a single TCR beta chain. CDR1 is SQVTM, CDR2 ANQGSEA, per germline. The CDR3 is 13 residues long. Generated by immunoSEQ multiplex PCR, the TCRdb table keeps only in-frame clones and is missing some. The sample carries around 95,000 clones, approximately 44% recorded once. This sample was included in a study of shared clonotypes between healthy human individuals. The chain has TRBV29-1 and TRBJ2-5; tentatively, D is TRBD2 (6 bases). Judging by the DNA end, TRBJ2-7 fits better; the J call may be wrong. The source is a woman between 35 and 50 years old in good health. Some clones in this sample may be carry-over from other donors' samples. Sample: PBMCs. CDR3 nucleotide sequence: TGCAGCGTTGAGAACTGGGGAGGTGGCGAGCAGTACTTC. This gives the protein CSVENWGGGEQYF.